The 24 T cell receptor beta chains in this list originate from one sample, sequenced in a study of spatial heterogeneity in lung cancer. Points from the study as a whole: Tumor mutation counts were tracked by expanded intratumoral alpha and beta TCR counts.

Time point denoted: sample taken at primary tumor resection. For these receptors, no antigen is known. TCRdb re-called the 5' RACE reads through MiXCR, storing one row per CDR3 protein. The data contain a few thousand distinct CDR3 sequences, 10% to 12% of them seen just once; the ten biggest clones take up roughly 12%. The sample in question was lung tumor tissue, obtained at surgery. The receptors were gathered from a male donor with early-stage non-small cell lung cancer.

By sample fraction, this clonotype is medium-sized (0.01 to 0.1%). This chain connects TRBV7-2 to TRBJ1-5; 7 bases agree with TRBD1. This CDR3 region has 16 residues. V gave up 0 bases and J gave up 3 bases; unmatched junction bases: 5. Germline V gene lookup returns CDR1 SGHTA and CDR2 FQGNSA. The CDR3 loop is CASSLAMDRTNQPQHF. CDR3 coding DNA: TGTGCCAGCAGCTTAGCCATGGACAGGACCAATCAGCCCCAGCATTTT.

This chain connects TRBV5-1 to TRBJ2-6; 9 bases are a match to TRBD1. The CDR3 has 18 residues. The germline V gene has CDR1 SGHRS and CDR2 YFSETQ. V lost 4 bases, J lost 0 bases, and 8 bases stayed unmatched. DNA of the CDR3: TGCGCCAGCAGCGTCCGGGACAGGGAAAGCTCTGGGGCCAACGTCCTGACTTTC. This gives the protein CASSVRDRESSGANVLTF.

By sample share, this clonotype is medium-sized. The CDR3, as DNA: TGTGCCAGCAGTCCCGGGGGGGGGACAGTTAAGGAGACCCAGTACTTC. Translation gives CASSPGGGTVKETQYF. The chain couples TRBV6-5 to TRBJ2-5, with D possibly being TRBD2 (8 bases). The CDR3 loop spans 16 amino acids. From germline, CDR1 is MNHEY and CDR2 SVGAGI. V gave up 5 bases and J gave up 5 bases, with 21 bases separating them.

In its sample, this clonotype is large (0.1 to 1%). V and J are TRBV24-1 and TRBJ2-1; 9 positions match TRBD1. The CDR3 runs to 16 residues. Germline-derived CDR1 and CDR2 are KGHDR and SFDVKD. Unmatched junction bases numbered 10, after V lost 4 bases and J lost 7 bases. CDR3 sequence (DNA): TGTGCCACCAGTGACCTAGGACAGGGGACGGGGAATGAGCAGTTCTTC. This gives the protein CATSDLGQGTGNEQFF.

In this sample, this clonotype is medium-sized. The genes are TRBV9 and TRBJ1-4; no definite D call. Germline loops: CDR1 SGDLS, CDR2 YYNGEE. There are 14 residues in the CDR3. V lost 0 bases and J 4 bases, leaving 7 bases between the germline ends. CDR3 DNA sequence: TGTGCCAGCAGCGTAGAAGCGATTAATGAAAAACTGTTTTTT. Translated: CASSVEAINEKLFF.

In this sample, this clonotype is medium-sized (0.01 to 0.1%). The chain joins TRBV28 to TRBJ2-2, with D perhaps matching TRBD1 (5 bases). The ends were cut back, 1 base at V and 4 bases at J, with 10 bases in the middle. This CDR3 contains 15 residues. Germline-derived CDR1 and CDR2 are MDHEN and SYDVKM. The CDR3 nucleotides are TGTGCCAGCAGTTTATCAGGCACAGGCACCGGGGAGCTGTTTTTT. Its translation is CASSLSGTGTGELFF.

This clonotype occurred many times. The V and J genes are TRBV4-1 and TRBJ2-3; D ambiguous. V lost 0 bases to trimming and J lost 7 bases, with 11 bases between them. Germline values: CDR1 MGHRA, CDR2 YSYEKL. The CDR3 covers 14 residues. Written as DNA, the CDR3 is TGCGCCAGCAGCCAAGAGTCGTTCTACCATACGCAGTATTTT. Translating it yields CASSQESFYHTQYF.

Many counts were recorded for this clonotype. This chain links TRBV6-5 with TRBJ2-5, with 15 bases matching TRBD2. V gave up 4 bases and J gave up 3 bases; unmatched junction bases: 6. This CDR3 has 17 amino acids. From germline, CDR1 is MNHEY and CDR2 SVGAGI. The CDR3 spells CASSLSGLAGGKETQYF. CDR3 nucleotides: TGTGCCAGCAGTTTAAGCGGACTAGCGGGGGGGAAAGAGACCCAGTACTTC.

This clonotype is labeled medium-sized. The gene calls are TRBV18 and TRBJ2-4, with 10 bases fitting TRBD2. Germline loops: CDR1 KGHSH, CDR2 LQKENI. Germline trimming cut 3 bases from V and 8 bases from J; bases unmatched to any gene: 10. The CDR3 length is 16 residues. CDR3 region: CASSPSGTSGIHIQYF. The CDR3 coding sequence is TGTGCCAGCTCACCCAGCGGTACTAGCGGGATACACATTCAGTACTTC. Filled out from reference TRBV18 and TRBJ2-4, the complete variable domain reads NAGVMQNPRHLVRRRGQEARLRCSPMKGHSHVYWYRQLPEEGLKFMVYLQKENIIDESGMPKERFSAEFPKEGPSILRIQQVVRGDSAAYFCASSPSGTSGIHIQYFGAGTRLSVL.

In its sample, this clonotype is medium-sized. The chain is built from TRBV28 and TRBJ1-2; D ambiguous. V was pared by 4 bases and J by 8 bases, with 8 bases between. The CDR3 contains 11 residues. Germline assignment: CDR1 MDHEN and CDR2 SYDVKM. The CDR3 DNA is TGTGCCAGCAGTTCCCTGGGGGGCTACACCTTC. This sequence encodes CASSSLGGYTF.

The rearrangement uses TRBV12-3 or TRBV12-4 and TRBJ1-6; possible D gene TRBD1, 5 bases. The CDR3 runs to 14 residues. The V end was cut by 3 bases, the J end by 8 bases, with 11 bases between. CDR3 bases: TGTGCCAGCAGTTTCGGCAGGGAGCATTCACCCCTCCACTTT. Its translation: CASSFGREHSPLHF.

This clonotype is labeled medium-sized. This chain joins TRBV20-1 and TRBJ1-4, with a weak D call TRBD1 (6 bases). V lost 6 bases and J lost 7, with 15 bases in between. Germline assignment: CDR1 DFQATT and CDR2 SNEGSKA (reference sequence). CDR3 length: 13 residues. CDR3 sequence reads: CSAEGGGGEKLFF. The CDR3 nucleotides read TGCAGTGCAGAGGGGGGCGGGGGTGAAAAACTGTTTTTT.

A note on this clonotype: A single base separates this from a much larger clone, so it may be a read error. The rearrangement links TRBV29-1 to TRBJ2-4; 8 bases are shared with TRBD2. CDR1 is SQVTM and CDR2 is ANQGSEA in the germline V gene. V dropped 8 bases and J dropped 6; count of bases not matched to a gene: 9. The CDR3 is 13 amino acids. The CDR3 loop reads CSTDPGGGNIQYF. The CDR3 DNA is TGCAGCACCGACCCGGGAGGGGGAAACATTCAGTACTTC. Full variable domain (rest looked up from reference TRBV29-1 and TRBJ2-4): SAVISQKPSRDICQRGTSLTIQCQVDSQVTMMFWYRQQPGQSLTLIATANQGSEATYESGFVIDKFPISRPNLTFSTLTVSNMSPEDSSIYLCSTDPGGGNIQYFGAGTRLSVL.

In this sample, this clonotype is medium-sized. The CDR3, as DNA: TGTGCCAGCTCACCCTTTGTCGAGAACACTGAAGCTTTCTTT. Its protein product is CASSPFVENTEAFF. The chain combines TRBV18 with TRBJ1-1; the D is unclear. The V gene lost 3 bases and the J gene lost 1 base, with 9 bases spanning the gap. The CDR3 has 14 residues. Germline assignment: CDR1 KGHSH and CDR2 LQKENI.

In its sample, this clonotype is medium-sized (0.01 to 0.1%). The V call is TRBV5-1, the J call TRBJ2-7; tentatively, D is TRBD2 (6 bases). CDR1 is SGHRS and CDR2 is YFSETQ in the germline V gene. The CDR3 is made up of 16 amino acids. Trimming took 0 bases from V and 0 from J, leaving 13 bases between them. DNA of the CDR3: TGCGCCAGCAGCTTGGGCCACCGGGACTCCTCCTACGAGCAGTACTTC. Protein sequence: CASSLGHRDSSYEQYF.

In this sample, this clonotype is medium-sized. The genes are TRBV18 and TRBJ2-3, with a possible D match to TRBD2 (6 bases). The germline CDR1 and CDR2 sequences are KGHSH and LQKENI. The CDR3 runs 15 residues. Trimming took off 2 bases at V and 2 bases at J, with 11 bases between the two ends. The CDR3 loop is CASSPMGLNTDTQYF. The CDR3 DNA follows: TGTGCCAGCTCACCAATGGGACTCAACACAGATACGCAGTATTTT.

By sample share, this clonotype is medium-sized. The V call is TRBV29-1, the J call TRBJ2-2; 7 bases fit TRBD1. The CDR3 length is 17 residues. With 4 bases clipped from V and 0 bases from J, the junction kept 11 bases outside the gene matches. Germline CDR1 SQVTM, CDR2 ANQGSEA. CDR3 region: CSVGLGTALPNTGELFF. For the CDR3, the DNA is TGCAGCGTTGGCCTCGGGACAGCCCTCCCGAACACCGGGGAGCTGTTTTTT.

In this sample, this clonotype is medium-sized. The chain is built from TRBV6-5 and TRBJ2-7; weak D call: TRBD2 (7 bases). This CDR3 contains 18 residues. V was cut by 5 bases and J by 4 bases, with 27 bases left in between. CDR1 is MNHEY and CDR2 is SVGAGI in the germline V gene. The CDR3 spells CASSRGPSGTTSFYEQYF. CDR3 coding DNA: TGTGCCAGCAGTCGGGGGCCCAGCGGGACTACCAGTTTTTACGAGCAGTACTTC.

Within the sample, this clonotype is medium-sized. The V and J genes are TRBV7-3 and TRBJ2-1; D perhaps matches TRBD2 (6 bases). The germline V gene encodes CDR1 SGHTA and CDR2 FQGTGA. The CDR3 covers 15 residues. The V and J ends lost 2 bases and 10 bases respectively, with 18 bases between them. The CDR3 DNA reads as TGTGCCAGCAGCTTATCTCTCACTAGCAGCAAAGAGCAGTTCTTC. Encoded protein: CASSLSLTSSKEQFF. Full variable domain (missing parts from reference TRBV7-3 and TRBJ2-1): GAGVSQTPSNKVTEKGKYVELRCDPISGHTALYWYRQSLGQGPEFLIYFQGTGAADDSGLPNDRFFAVRPEGSVSTLKIQRTERGDSAVYLCASSLSLTSSKEQFFGPGTRLTVL.

This clonotype is categorized as medium-sized (0.01 to 0.1%). This chain connects TRBV5-1 to TRBJ2-7, with 9 bases that match TRBD1. Germline V gene lookup returns CDR1 SGHRS and CDR2 YFSETQ. With 6 bases clipped from V and 2 bases from J, the junction kept 3 bases outside the gene matches. This CDR3 is 13 amino acids long. DNA for the CDR3: TGCGCCAGCACGGACAGGGGTACCTACGAGCAGTACTTC. Translating gives CASTDRGTYEQYF.

The chain is built from TRBV5-1 and TRBJ2-7, with 13 positions matching TRBD2. The J segment lost 2 bases and the V segment lost 4 bases, leaving 0 bases of the junction unmatched. The CDR3 covers 14 residues. The germline gives CDR1 SGHRS, CDR2 YFSETQ. In DNA, the CDR3 is TGCGCCAGCAGCGGACTAGCGGGGGCCTACGAGCAGTACTTC. Protein product: CASSGLAGAYEQYF. The whole variable domain, filled in from reference TRBV5-1 and TRBJ2-7, reads KAGVTQTPRYLIKTRGQQVTLSCSPISGHRSVSWYQQTPGQGLQFLFEYFSETQRNKGNFPGRFSGRQFSNSRSEMNVSTLELGDSALYLCASSGLAGAYEQYFGPGTRLTVT.

This clonotype is labeled as medium-sized. The genes are TRBV9 and TRBJ2-3, with TRBD1 matching 8 bases. The trim removed 0 bases at V and 0 bases at J, leaving 6 bases unmatched. Germline V CDR1 and CDR2: SGDLS, YYNGEE. The CDR3 covers 17 residues. CDR3 protein: CASSVVSQGASTDTQYF. DNA of the CDR3: TGTGCCAGCAGCGTAGTCTCGCAGGGGGCAAGCACAGATACGCAGTATTTT.

The sample holds many counts of this clonotype. The CDR3 sequence: CASSEQAAGTDTQYF. CDR3 sequence (DNA): TGTGCCAGCAGTGAACAAGCGGCAGGCACAGATACGCAGTATTTT. The rearrangement uses TRBV2 and TRBJ2-3; TRBD2 is a possible D gene (5 bases). This CDR3 has 15 residues. Germline CDR1 reads SNHLY; CDR2 reads FYNNEI. V dropped 2 bases and J dropped 1 base, with 10 bases sitting between them.

This clonotype showed up many times. V and J are TRBV30 and TRBJ1-1, with D possibly matching TRBD1 (5 bases). CDR1 is GTSNPN, CDR2 SVGIG, per germline (reference sequence). V was cut by 4 bases and J by 4 bases, with 13 bases left in between. This CDR3 has 13 residues. CDR3 amino acids: CAWTRGGLTEAFF. The CDR3 DNA reads as TGTGCCTGGACTAGGGGAGGGCTCACTGAAGCTTTCTTT. Together with reference TRBV30 and TRBJ1-1, the CDR3 gives the full variable domain: SQTIHQWPATLVQPVGSPLSLECTVEGTSNPNLYWYRQAAGRGLQLLFYSVGIGQISSEVPQNLSASRPQDRQFILSSKKLLLSDSGFYLCAWTRGGLTEAFFGQGTRLTVV.